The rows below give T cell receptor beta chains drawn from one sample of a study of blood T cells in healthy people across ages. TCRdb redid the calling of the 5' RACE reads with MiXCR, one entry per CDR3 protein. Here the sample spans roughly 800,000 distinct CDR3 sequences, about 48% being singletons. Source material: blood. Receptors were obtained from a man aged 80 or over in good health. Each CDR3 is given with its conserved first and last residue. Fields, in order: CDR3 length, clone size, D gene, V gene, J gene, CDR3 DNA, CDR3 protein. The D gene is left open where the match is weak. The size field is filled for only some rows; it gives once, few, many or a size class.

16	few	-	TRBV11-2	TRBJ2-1	TGTGCCAGCAGACCCCTCCGACTGGCGGCGTACAATGAGCAGTTCTTC	CASRPLRLAAYNEQFF
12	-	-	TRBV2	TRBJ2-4	TGTGCCAGCAGGGGAGGGGGTAACATTCAGTACTTC	CASRGGGNIQYF
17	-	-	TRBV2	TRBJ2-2	TGTGCCAGCAGTGCCCCGCTCGGGCGGGTGAACACCGGGGAGCTGTTTTTT	CASSAPLGRVNTGELFF
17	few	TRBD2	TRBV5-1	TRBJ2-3	TGCGCCAGCAGCTTGAAGGCCCAGCGGGAGGGTCACAGATACGCGTATTTT	CASSLKAQREGHRYAYF
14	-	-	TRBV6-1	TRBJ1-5	TGTGCCAGCAGTGAAGCTAAGGGGAATCAGCCCCAGCATTTT	CASSEAKGNQPQHF
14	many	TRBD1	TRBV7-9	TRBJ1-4	TGTGCCAGCAGCCCCGGACAGGGGGGTGAAAAACTGTTTTTT	CASSPGQGGEKLFF
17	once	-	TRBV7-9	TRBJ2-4	TGTGCCAGCAGCTTATACATCCAACCAAAGGCCAAAAACATTCAGTACTTC	CASSLYIQPKAKNIQYF
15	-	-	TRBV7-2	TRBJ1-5	TGTGCCAGCTCTGGAGGGGTCTATAGCAATCAGCCCCAGCATTTT	CASSGGVYSNQPQHF
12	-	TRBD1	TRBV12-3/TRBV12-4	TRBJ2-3	TGTGCCAGCAGTTTGGGACAGGCGGGCGCGTATTTT	CASSLGQAGAYF
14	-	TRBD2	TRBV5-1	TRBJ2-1	TGCGCCAGCAGCTGGGGACTAGCGGCTAATGAGCAGTTCTTC	CASSWGLAANEQFF
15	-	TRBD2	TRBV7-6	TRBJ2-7	TGTGCCAGCACCAAACTAGCGGGAAAATCCTACGAGCAGTACTTC	CASTKLAGKSYEQYF
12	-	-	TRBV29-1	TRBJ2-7	TGCAGCGTGACTAGAGAGGTTTACGAGCAGTACTTC	CSVTREVYEQYF
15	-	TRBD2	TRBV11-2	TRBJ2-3	TGTGCCAGCAGCTTAGTGATAGCGGGAGAGGGTACGCAGTATTTT	CASSLVIAGEGTQYF
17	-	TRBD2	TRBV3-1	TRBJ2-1	TGTGCCAGCAGCCAGACCCAACTGCTAGCGGGAGACAGTGAGCAGTTCTTC	CASSQTQLLAGDSEQFF